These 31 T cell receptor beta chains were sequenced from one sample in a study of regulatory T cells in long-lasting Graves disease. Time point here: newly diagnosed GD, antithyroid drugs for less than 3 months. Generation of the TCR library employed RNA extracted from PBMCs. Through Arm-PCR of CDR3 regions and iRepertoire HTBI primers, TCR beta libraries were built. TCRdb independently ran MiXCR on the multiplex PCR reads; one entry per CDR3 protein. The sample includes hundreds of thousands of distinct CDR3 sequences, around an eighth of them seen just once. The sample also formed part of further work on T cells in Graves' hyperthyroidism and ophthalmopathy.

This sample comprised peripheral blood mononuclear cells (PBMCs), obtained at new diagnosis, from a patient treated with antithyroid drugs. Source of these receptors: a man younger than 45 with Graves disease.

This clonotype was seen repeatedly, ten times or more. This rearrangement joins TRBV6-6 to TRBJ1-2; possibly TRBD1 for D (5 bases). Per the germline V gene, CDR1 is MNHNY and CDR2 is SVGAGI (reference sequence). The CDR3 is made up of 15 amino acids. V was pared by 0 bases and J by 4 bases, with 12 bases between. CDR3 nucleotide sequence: TGTGCCAGCAGTTACTCGGGGCGCTCACCCTATGGCTACACCTTC. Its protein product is CASSYSGRSPYGYTF.

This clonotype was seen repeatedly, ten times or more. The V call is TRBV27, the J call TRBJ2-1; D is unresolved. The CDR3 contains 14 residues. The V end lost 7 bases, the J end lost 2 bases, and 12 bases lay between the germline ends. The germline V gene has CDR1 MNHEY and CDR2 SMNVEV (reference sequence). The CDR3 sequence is CASKGYPPYNEQFF. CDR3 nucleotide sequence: TGTGCCAGCAAGGGCTATCCCCCCTACAATGAGCAGTTCTTC.

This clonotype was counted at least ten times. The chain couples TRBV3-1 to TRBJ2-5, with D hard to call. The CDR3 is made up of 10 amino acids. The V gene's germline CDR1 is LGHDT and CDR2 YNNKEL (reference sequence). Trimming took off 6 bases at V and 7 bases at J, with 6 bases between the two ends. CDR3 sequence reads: CASRGATQYF. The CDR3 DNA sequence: TGTGCCAGCAGGGGTGCGACCCAGTACTTC.

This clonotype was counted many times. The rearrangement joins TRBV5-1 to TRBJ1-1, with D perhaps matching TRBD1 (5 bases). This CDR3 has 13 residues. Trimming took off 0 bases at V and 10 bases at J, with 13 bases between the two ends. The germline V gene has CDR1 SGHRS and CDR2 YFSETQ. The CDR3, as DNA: TGCGCCAGCAGCTTGGACTCCGGGACGGGAGCTTTCTTT. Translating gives CASSLDSGTGAFF.

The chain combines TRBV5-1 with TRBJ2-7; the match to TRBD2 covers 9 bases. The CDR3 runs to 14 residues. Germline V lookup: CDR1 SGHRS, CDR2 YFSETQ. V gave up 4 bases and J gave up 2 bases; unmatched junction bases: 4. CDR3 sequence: CASSKSGRPYEQYF. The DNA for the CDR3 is TGCGCCAGCAGCAAGAGCGGGAGGCCCTACGAGCAGTACTTC.

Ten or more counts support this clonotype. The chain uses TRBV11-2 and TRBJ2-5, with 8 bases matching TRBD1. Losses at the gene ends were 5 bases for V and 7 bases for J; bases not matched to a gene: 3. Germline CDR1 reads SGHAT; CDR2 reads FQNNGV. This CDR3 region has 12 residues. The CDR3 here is CASSIQGVTQYF. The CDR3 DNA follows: TGTGCCAGCAGCATACAGGGGGTGACCCAGTACTTC. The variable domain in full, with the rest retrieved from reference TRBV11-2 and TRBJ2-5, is EAGVAQSPRYKIIEKRQSVAFWCNPISGHATLYWYQQILGQGPKLLIQFQNNGVVDDSQLPKDRFSAERLKGVDSTLKIQPAKLEDSAVYLCASSIQGVTQYFGPGTRLLVL.

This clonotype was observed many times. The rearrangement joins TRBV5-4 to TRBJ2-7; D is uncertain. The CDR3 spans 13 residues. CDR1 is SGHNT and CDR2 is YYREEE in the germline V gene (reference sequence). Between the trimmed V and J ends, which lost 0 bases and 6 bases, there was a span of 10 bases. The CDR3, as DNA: TGTGCCAGCAGCTTGGTTAGGGTCTCCGAGCAGTACTTC. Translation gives CASSLVRVSEQYF. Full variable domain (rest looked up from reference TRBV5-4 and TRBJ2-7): ETGVTQSPTHLIKTRGQQVTLRCSSQSGHNTVSWYQQALGQGPQFIFQYYREEENGRGNFPPRFSGLQFPNYSSELNVNALELDDSALYLCASSLVRVSEQYFGPGTRLTVT.

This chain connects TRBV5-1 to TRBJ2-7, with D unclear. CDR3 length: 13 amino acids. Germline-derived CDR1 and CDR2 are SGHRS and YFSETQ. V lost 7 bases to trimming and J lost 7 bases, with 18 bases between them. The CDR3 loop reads CASSETHPWEQYF. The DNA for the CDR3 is TGCGCCAGCTCCGAGACACACCCTTGGGAGCAGTACTTC.

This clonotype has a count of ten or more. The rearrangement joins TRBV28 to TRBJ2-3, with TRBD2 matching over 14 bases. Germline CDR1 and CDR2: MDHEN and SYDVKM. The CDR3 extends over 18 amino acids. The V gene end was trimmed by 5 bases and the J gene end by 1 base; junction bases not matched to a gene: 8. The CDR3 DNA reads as TGTGCCAGCAGTGTCCCGGGACTAGCGGGAGTGGGCACAGATACGCAGTATTTT. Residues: CASSVPGLAGVGTDTQYF.

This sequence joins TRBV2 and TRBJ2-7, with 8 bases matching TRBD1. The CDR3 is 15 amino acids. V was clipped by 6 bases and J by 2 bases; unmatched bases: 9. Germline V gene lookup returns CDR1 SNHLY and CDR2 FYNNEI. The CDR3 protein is CASSLRDRTTYEQYF. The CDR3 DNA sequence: TGTGCCAGCAGCCTCCGGGACAGGACCACCTACGAGCAGTACTTC.

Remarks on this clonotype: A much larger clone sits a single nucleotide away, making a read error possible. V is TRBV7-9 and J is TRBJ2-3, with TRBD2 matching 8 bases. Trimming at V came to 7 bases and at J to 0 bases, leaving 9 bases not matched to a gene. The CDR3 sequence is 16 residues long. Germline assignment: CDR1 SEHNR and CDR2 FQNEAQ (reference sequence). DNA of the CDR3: TGTGCCAGCACCTCAACTAGCGGAATTAGCACAGATACGCAGTATTTT. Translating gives CASTSTSGISTDTQYF.

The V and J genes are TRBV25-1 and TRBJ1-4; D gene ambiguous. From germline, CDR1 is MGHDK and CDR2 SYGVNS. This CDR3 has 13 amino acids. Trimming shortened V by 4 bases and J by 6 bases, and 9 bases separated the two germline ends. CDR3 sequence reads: CASSGFKDEKLFF. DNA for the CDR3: TGTGCCAGCAGTGGGTTCAAAGATGAAAAACTGTTTTTT.

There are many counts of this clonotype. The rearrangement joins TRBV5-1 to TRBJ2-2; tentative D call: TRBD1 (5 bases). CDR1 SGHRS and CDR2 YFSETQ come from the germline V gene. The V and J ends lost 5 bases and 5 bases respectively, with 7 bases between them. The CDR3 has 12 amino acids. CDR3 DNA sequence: TGCGCCAGCAGGAAGGGGACCGGGGAGCTGTTTTTT. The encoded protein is CASRKGTGELFF.

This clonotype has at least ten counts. For the CDR3, the DNA is TGTGCCAGCAGTTCGGGTCCAAGTCCCCGCTATGGCTACACCTTC. It yields the protein CASSSGPSPRYGYTF. The chain uses TRBV27 and TRBJ1-2; D gene ambiguous. The length of the CDR3 is 15 residues. V gave up 4 bases and J gave up 4 bases, with 16 bases separating them. Germline CDR1 is MNHEY and CDR2 is SMNVEV (reference sequence).

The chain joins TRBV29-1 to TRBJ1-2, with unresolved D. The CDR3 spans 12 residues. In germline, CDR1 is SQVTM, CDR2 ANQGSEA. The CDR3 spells CSIQSRTDGYTF. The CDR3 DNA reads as TGCAGTATCCAAAGCAGGACGGATGGCTACACCTTC.

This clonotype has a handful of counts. Here the CDR3 reads CASSSRFGQGGGRAKNIQYF. CDR3 sequence (DNA): TGTGCCAGCAGCTCTAGATTCGGACAGGGGGGCGGGAGGGCCAAAAACATTCAGTACTTC. The J gene is TRBJ2-4, the V gene TRBV7-2; 10 bases fit TRBD1. Germline V gives CDR1 SGHTA, CDR2 FQGNSA. Trimming took 4 bases from V and 1 from J; bases not matched to a gene: 16. This CDR3 has 20 residues.

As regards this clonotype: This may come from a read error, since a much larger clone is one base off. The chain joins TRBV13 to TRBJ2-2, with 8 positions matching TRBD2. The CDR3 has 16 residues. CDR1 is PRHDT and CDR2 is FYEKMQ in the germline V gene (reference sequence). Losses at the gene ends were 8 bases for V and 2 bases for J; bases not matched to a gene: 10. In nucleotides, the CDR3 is TGTGCCAGCCGATCAGAGATAGCGGGAAACACCGGGGAGCTGTTTTTT. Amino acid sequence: CASRSEIAGNTGELFF.

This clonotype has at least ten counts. CDR3 nucleotide sequence: TGTGCCAGCAGTTTCGGGCTATACAACAGGCAGTTCTTC. This encodes CASSFGLYNRQFF. The chain is built from TRBV12-3 or TRBV12-4 and TRBJ2-1; D is uncertain. There are 13 residues in the CDR3. V lost 3 bases and J lost 12, with 15 bases in between.

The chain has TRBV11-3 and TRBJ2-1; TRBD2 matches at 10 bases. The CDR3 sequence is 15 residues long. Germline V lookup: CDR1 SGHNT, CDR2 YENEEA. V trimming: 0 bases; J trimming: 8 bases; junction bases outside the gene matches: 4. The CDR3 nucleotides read TGTGCCAGCAGCTTAGAATCTAGCGGGAGACATGAGCAGTTCTTC. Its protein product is CASSLESSGRHEQFF.

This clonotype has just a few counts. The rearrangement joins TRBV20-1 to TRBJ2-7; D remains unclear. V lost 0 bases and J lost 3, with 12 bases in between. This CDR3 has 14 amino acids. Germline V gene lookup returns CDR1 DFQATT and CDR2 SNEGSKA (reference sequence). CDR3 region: CSARDGLGNYEQYF. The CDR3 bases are TGCAGTGCTAGAGATGGCCTAGGGAACTACGAGCAGTACTTC.

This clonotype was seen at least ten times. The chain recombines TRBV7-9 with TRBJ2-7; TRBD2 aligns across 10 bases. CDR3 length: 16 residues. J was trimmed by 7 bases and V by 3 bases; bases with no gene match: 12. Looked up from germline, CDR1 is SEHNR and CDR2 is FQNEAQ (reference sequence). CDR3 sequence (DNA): TGTGCCAGCAGCTTGGGGACTAGCGTAGCGGATGAAGAGCAGTACTTC. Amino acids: CASSLGTSVADEEQYF.

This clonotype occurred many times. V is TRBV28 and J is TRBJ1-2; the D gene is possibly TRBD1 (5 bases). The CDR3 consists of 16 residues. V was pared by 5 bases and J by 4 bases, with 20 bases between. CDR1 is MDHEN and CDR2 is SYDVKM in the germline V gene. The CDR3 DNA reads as TGTGCCAGCAGTGACCCGGGACGTCCGGAGGGCTATGGCTACACCTTC. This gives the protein CASSDPGRPEGYGYTF.

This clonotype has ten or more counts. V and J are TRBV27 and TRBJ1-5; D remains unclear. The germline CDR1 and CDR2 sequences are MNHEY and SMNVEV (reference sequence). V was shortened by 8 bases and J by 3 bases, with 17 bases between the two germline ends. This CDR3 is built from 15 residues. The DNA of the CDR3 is TGTGCCAGCGGACCCCGGGAGGCCCACAATCAGCCCCAGCATTTT. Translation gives CASGPREAHNQPQHF.

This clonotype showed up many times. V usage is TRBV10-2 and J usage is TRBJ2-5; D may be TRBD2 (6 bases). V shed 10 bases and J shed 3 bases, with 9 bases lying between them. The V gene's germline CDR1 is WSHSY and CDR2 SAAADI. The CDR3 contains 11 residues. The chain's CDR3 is CATQREETQYF. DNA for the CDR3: TGCGCCACCCAGCGGGAAGAGACCCAGTACTTC.

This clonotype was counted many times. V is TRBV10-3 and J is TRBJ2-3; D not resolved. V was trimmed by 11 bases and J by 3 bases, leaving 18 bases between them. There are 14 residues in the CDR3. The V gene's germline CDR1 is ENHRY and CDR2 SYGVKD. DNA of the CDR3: TGTGCCGCACGGACCTTCGACGAGACAGATACGCAGTATTTT. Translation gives CAARTFDETDTQYF.

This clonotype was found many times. This CDR3 is CASSLGGYYNEQFF. The DNA of the CDR3 is TGTGCCAGCAGCTTGGGGGGCTACTACAATGAGCAGTTCTTC. The chain joins TRBV7-3 to TRBJ2-1; D could derive from TRBD1 or TRBD2 (6 bases each). The CDR3 runs 14 residues. Looked up from germline, CDR1 is SGHTA and CDR2 is FQGTGA. The V gene lost 3 bases and the J gene lost 3 bases, with 9 bases spanning the gap.

The chain's CDR3 is CASSINSGGGIYEQYF. The CDR3, as DNA: TGTGCCAGTAGTATAAACAGCGGAGGCGGTATTTACGAGCAGTACTTC. The rearrangement uses TRBV19 and TRBJ2-7; a weak D match, TRBD2 (5 bases). Germline-derived CDR1 and CDR2 are LNHDA and SQIVND (reference sequence). The germline V and J ends were trimmed by 2 bases and 4 bases, with 18 bases remaining between them. The CDR3 has 16 amino acids. Filled out from reference TRBV19 and TRBJ2-7, the complete variable domain reads DGGITQSPKYLFRKEGQNVTLSCEQNLNHDAMYWYRQDPGQGLRLIYYSQIVNDFQKGDIAEGYSVSREKKESFPLTVTSAQKNPTAFYLCASSINSGGGIYEQYFGPGTRLTVT.

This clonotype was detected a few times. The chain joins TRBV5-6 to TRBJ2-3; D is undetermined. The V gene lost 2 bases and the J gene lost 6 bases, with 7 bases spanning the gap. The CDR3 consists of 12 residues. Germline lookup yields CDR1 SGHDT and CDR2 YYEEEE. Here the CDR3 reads CASSLRLDTQYF. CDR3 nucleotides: TGTGCCAGCAGCTTACGATTGGATACGCAGTATTTT.

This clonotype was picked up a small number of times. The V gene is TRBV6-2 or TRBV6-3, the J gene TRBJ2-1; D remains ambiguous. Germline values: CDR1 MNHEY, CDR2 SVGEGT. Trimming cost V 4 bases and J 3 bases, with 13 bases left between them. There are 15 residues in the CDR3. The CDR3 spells CASSSYTDNYNEQFF. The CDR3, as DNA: TGTGCCAGCAGTTCCTACACCGATAACTACAATGAGCAGTTCTTC.

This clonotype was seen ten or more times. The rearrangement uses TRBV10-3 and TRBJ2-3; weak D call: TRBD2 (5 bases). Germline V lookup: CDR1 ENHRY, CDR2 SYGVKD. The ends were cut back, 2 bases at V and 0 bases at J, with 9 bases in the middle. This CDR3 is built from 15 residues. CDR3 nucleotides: TGTGCCATCAGTGAGGGAGAGCGGAGCACAGATACGCAGTATTTT. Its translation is CAISEGERSTDTQYF.

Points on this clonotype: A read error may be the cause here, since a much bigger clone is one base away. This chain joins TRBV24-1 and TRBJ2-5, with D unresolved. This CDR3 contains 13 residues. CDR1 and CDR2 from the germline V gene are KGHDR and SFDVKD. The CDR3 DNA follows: TGTGCCACCAGTGGTTTGCCTACGGAGACCCAGTACTTC. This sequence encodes CATSGLPTETQYF.